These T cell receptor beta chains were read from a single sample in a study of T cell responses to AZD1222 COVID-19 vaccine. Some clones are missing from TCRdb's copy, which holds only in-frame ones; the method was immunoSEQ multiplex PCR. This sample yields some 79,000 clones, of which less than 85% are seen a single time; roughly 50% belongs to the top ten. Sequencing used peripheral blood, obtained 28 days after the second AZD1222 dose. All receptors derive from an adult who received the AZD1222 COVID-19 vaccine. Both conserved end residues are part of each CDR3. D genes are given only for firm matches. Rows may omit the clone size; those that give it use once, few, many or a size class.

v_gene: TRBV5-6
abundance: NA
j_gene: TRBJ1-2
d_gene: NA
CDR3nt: TGTGCCAGCAGCTTCTGGGAGGGGAATGGCTACACCTTC
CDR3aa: CASSFWEGNGYTF

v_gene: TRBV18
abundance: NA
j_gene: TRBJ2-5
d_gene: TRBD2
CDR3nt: TGTGCCAGCTCACCCCCTCGGGGGGAAGGTCAAGAGACCCAGTACTTC
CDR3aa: CASSPPRGEGQETQYF

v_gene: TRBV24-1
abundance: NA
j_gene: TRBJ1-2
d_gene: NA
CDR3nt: TGTGCCACCAGTGATTTTAACAAGAACTATGGCTACACCTTC
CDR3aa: CATSDFNKNYGYTF

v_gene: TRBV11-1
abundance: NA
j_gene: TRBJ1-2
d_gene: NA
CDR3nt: TGTGCCAGCAGCTTACTTGCGGGAATCGGCTACACCTTC
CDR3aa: CASSLLAGIGYTF

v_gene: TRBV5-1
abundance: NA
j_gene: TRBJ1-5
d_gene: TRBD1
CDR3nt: TGCGCCAGCAGCTTGACAGGGGATCAGGGTCAGCCCCAGCATTTT
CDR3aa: CASSLTGDQGQPQHF

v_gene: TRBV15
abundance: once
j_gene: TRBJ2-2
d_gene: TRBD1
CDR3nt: TGTGCCACCAGCATCTGGGGGACAGGGCTCGCCGGGGAGCTGTTTTTT
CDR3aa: CATSIWGTGLAGELFF

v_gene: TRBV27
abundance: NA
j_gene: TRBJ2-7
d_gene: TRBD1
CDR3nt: TGTGCCAGCAGTCCGGGACAGGGTACGTGGGAGCAGTACTTC
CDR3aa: CASSPGQGTWEQYF

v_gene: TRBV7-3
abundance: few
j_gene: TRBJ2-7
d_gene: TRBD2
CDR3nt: TGTGCCAGCAGCTTAAATCTGGGGGACTACCAACTCTACGAGCAGTACTTC
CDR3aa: CASSLNLGDYQLYEQYF

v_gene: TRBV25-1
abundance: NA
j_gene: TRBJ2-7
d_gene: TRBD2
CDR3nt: TGTGCCAGCAGGGGGACTAGCGGGAGTCACGAGCAGTACTTC
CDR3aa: CASRGTSGSHEQYF

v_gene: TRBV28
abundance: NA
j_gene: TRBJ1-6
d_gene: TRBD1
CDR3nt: TGTGCCAGCAGTGGGTTAGGGACAGGGGGCAGTAATTCACCCCTCCACTTT
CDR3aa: CASSGLGTGGSNSPLHF

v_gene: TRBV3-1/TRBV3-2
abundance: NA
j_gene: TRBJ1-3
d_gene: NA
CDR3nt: TGTGCCAGCAGCCCCCGGGACTACGGAAACACCATATATTTT
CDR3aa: CASSPRDYGNTIYF

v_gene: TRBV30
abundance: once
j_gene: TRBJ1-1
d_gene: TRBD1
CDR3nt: TGTGCCTGGAGTCGGACAGGGGCGATCACTGAAGCTTTCTTT
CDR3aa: CAWSRTGAITEAFF

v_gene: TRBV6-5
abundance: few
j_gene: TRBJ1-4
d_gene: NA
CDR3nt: TGTGCCAGCTCTCGGGTACTAACTAATGAAAAACTGTTTTTT
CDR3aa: CASSRVLTNEKLFF

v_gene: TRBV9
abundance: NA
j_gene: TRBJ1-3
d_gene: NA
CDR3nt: TGTGCCAGCAGCGTAGGATCCATCTCTGGAAACACCATATATTTT
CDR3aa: CASSVGSISGNTIYF

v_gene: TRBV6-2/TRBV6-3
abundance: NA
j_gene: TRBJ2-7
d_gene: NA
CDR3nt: TGTGCCAGCAGTGCCATGGTAACCGGGTCATCCTACGAGCAGTACTTC
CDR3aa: CASSAMVTGSSYEQYF

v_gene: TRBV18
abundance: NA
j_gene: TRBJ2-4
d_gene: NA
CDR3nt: TGTGCCAGCTCACCACCACTGCTGGGAGGCAAAAACATTCAGTACTTC
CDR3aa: CASSPPLLGGKNIQYF

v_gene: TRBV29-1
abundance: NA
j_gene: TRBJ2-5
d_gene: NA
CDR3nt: TGCAGCTTTGGCAGGGGTTACGTCCCTCAAGAGACCCAGTACTTC
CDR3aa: CSFGRGYVPQETQYF

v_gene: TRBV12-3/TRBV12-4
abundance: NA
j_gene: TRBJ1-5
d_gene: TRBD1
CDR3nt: TGTGCCAGCAGTGCGGACAGGCTGCTGCCCCAGCATTTT
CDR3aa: CASSADRLLPQHF

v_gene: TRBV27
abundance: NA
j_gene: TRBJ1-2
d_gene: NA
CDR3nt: TGTGCCAGCAGTTCTCTACCGAACTATGGCTACACCTTC
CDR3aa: CASSSLPNYGYTF

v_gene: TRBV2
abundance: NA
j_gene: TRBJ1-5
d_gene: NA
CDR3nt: TGTGCCAGCAGTGAAGAGGTTGGCAATCAGCCCCAGCATTTT
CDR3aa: CASSEEVGNQPQHF

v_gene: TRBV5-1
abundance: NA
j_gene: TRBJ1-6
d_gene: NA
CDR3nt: TGCGCCAGCAGCTTAAGGTCAGAAAATAATTCACCCCTCCACTTT
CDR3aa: CASSLRSENNSPLHF

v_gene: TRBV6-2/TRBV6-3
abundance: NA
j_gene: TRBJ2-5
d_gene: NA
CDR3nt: TGTGCCAGCAGTTACGGGACATCAGAGACCCAGTACTTC
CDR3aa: CASSYGTSETQYF

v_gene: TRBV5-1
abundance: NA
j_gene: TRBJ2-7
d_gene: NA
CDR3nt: TGCGCCAGCAGCTTGGAAGTCAGTAACTTCTACGAGCAGTACTTC
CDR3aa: CASSLEVSNFYEQYF

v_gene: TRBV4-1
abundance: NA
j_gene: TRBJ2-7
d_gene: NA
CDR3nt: TGCGCCAGCAGCCAGGGGAGAGCCTACGAGCAGTACTTC
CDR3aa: CASSQGRAYEQYF

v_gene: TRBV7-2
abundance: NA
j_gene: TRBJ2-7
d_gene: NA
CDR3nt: TGTGCCAGCAGCTTAGATAGCGGTTTGGAGCAGTACTTC
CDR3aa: CASSLDSGLEQYF

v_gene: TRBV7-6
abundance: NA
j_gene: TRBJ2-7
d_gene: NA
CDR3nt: TGTGCCAGCAGCTTAGGAAGCAGGGACAACGAGCAGTACTTC
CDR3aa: CASSLGSRDNEQYF

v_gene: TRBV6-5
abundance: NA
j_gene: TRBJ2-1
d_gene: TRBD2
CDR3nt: TGTGCCAGCAGTTATGTAAGCGGGAGAAATGAGCAGTTCTTC
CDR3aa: CASSYVSGRNEQFF

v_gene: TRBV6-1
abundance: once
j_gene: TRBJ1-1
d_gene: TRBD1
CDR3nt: TGTGCCAGCAGGACAGGGATTGGAGCTTTCTTT
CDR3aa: CASRTGIGAFF

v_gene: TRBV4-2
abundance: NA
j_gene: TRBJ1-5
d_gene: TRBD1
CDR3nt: TGTGCCAGCAGCCAACCTGGACAGGTAGAAAAGCCCCAGCATTTT
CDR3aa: CASSQPGQVEKPQHF

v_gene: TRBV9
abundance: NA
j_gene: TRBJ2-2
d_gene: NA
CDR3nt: TGTGCCAGCAGCGTAATTTCTCGCCCCACCGGGGAGCTGTTTTTT
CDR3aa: CASSVISRPTGELFF

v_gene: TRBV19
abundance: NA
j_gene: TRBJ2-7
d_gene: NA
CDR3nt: TGTGCCAGTAGTAGGGCCTATGGCGAGCAGTACTTC
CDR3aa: CASSRAYGEQYF

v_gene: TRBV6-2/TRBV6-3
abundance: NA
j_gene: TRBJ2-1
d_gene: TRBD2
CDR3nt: TGTGCCAGCAGTCCCACACTAGCGGGAGCCCACAATGAGCAGTTCTTC
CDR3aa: CASSPTLAGAHNEQFF

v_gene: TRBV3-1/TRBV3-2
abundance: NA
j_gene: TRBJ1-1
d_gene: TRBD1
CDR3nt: TGTGCCAGCAGCCAGATTTGGAGGGGGCGCAATCCAGATCGTATAGCTTTCTTT
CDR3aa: CASSQIWRGRNPDRIAFF

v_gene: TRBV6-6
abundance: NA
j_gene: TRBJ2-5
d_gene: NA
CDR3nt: TGTGCCAGCAGAATGCGGGACTCAACGGGGACCCAGTACTTC
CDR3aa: CASRMRDSTGTQYF

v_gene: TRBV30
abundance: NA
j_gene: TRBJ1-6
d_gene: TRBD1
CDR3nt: TGTGCCTGGACAGGGGGCTTCTATAATTCACCCCTCCACTTT
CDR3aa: CAWTGGFYNSPLHF

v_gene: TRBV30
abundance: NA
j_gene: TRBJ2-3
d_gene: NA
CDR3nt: TGTGCCTGGGGGATCCGGGACTCCTATGCGCAGTATTTT
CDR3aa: CAWGIRDSYAQYF

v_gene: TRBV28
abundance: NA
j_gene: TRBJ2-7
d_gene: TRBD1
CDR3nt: TGTGCCAGCAGTCCGGGACAGGGGCCCTACGAGCAGTACTTC
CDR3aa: CASSPGQGPYEQYF

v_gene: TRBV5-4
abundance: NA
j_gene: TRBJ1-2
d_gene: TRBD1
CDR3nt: TGTGCCAGCAGCCCAGGGATACAGGACAGGGCCTATGGCTACACCTTC
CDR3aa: CASSPGIQDRAYGYTF

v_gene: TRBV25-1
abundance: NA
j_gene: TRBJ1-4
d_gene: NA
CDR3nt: TGTGCCAGCAGTGAATTTACGGAGTATAATGAAAAACTGTTTTTT
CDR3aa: CASSEFTEYNEKLFF

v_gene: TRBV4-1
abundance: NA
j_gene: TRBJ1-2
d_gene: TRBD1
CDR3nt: TGCGCCAGCAGCCAGGAACAGGGGTCTGGCTATGGCTACACCTTC
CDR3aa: CASSQEQGSGYGYTF

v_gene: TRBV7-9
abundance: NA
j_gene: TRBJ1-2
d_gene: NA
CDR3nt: TGTGCCAGCAGCGAGCAGAATGCTAACTATGGCTACACCTTC
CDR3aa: CASSEQNANYGYTF

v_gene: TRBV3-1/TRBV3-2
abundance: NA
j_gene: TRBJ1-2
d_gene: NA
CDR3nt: TGTGCCAGCAGCCAAGAAGTTTTCTATGGCTACACCTTC
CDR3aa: CASSQEVFYGYTF

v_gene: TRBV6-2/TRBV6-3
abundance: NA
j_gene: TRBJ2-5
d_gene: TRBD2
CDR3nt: TGTGCCAGCAGTTCCCAGGTGATGTTTGCGGGGGAACAAGAGACCCAGTACTTC
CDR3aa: CASSSQVMFAGEQETQYF

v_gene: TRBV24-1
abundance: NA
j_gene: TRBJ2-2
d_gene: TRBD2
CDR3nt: TGTGCCACCAGTGATTTGTTCCTAGCGGGAGGGCCAGGGAACACCGGGGAGCTGTTTTTT
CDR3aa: CATSDLFLAGGPGNTGELFF